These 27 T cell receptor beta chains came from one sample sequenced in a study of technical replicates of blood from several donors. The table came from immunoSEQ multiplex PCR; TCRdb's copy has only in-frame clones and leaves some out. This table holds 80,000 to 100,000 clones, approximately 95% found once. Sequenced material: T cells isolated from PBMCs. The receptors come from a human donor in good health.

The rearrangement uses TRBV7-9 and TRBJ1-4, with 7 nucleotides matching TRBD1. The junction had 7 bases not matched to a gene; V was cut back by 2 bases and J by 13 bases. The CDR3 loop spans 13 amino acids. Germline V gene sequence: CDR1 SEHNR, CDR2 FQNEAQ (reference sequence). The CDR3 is CASSLPGQVLLFF. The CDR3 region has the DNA TGTGCCAGCAGCTTACCCGGACAGGTCCTACTGTTTTTT. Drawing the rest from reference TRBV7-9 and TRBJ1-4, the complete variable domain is DTGVSQNPRHKITKRGQNVTFRCDPISEHNRLYWYRQTLGQGPEFLTYFQNEAQLEKSRLLSDRFSAERPKGSFSTLEIQRTEQGDSAMYLCASSLPGQVLLFFGSGTQLSVL.

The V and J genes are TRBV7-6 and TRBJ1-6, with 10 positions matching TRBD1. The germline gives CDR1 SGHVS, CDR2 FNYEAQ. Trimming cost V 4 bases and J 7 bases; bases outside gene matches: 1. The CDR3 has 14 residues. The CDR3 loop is CASSWGQGNSPLHF. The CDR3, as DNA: TGTGCCAGCAGCTGGGGACAGGGGAATTCACCCCTCCACTTT.

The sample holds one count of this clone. The CDR3 sequence: CASRGTVGEKLFF. The CDR3 bases are TGTGCCAGCCGAGGGACAGTTGGTGAAAAACTGTTTTTT. V is TRBV6-5 and J is TRBJ1-4, with 7 bases identical to TRBD1. V was pared by 8 bases and J by 7 bases, with 7 bases of the junction left unmatched. The germline gives CDR1 MNHEY, CDR2 SVGAGI. The CDR3 sequence is 13 residues long.

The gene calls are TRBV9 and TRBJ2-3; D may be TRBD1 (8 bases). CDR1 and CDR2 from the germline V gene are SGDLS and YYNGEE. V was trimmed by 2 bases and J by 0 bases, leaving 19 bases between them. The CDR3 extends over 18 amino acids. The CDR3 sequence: CASSVPRGGTGSTDTQYF. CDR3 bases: TGTGCCAGCAGCGTCCCAAGGGGGGGGACAGGAAGCACAGATACGCAGTATTTT.

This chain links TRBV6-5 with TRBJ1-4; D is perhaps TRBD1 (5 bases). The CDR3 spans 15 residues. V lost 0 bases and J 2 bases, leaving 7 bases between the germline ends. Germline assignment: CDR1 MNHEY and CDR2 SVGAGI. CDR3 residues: CASSYSGGTNEKLFF. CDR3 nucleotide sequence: TGTGCCAGCAGTTACTCCGGGGGGACTAATGAAAAACTGTTTTTT.

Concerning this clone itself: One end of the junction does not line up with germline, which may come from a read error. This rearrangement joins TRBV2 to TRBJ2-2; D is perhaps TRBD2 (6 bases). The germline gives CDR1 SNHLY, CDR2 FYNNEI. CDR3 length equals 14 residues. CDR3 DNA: TGTGCCATCACCTTTACGACGAACACCGGGGGGCTGTTTTTT. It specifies CAITFTTNTGGLFF.

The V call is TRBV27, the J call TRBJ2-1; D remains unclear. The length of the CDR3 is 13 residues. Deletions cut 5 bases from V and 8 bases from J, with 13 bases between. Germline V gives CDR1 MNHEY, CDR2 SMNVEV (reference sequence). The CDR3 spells CASSDRPGDEQFF. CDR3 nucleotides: TGTGCCAGCAGTGATCGGCCCGGAGATGAGCAGTTCTTC.

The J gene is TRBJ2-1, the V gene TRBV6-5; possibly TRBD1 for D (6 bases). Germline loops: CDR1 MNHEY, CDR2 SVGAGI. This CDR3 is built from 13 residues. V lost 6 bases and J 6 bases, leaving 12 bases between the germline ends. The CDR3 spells CASSVRDTNEQFF. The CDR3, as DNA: TGTGCCAGCAGCGTCCGGGACACCAATGAGCAGTTCTTC.

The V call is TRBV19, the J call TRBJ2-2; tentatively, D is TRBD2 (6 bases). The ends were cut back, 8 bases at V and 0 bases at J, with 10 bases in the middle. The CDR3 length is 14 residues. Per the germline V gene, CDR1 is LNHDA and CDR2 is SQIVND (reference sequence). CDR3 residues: CASRTNANTGELFF. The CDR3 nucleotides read TGTGCCAGTCGGACTAACGCGAACACCGGGGAGCTGTTTTTT. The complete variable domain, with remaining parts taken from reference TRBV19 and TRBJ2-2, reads DGGITQSPKYLFRKEGQNVTLSCEQNLNHDAMYWYRQDPGQGLRLIYYSQIVNDFQKGDIAEGYSVSREKKESFPLTVTSAQKNPTAFYLCASRTNANTGELFFGEGSRLTVL.

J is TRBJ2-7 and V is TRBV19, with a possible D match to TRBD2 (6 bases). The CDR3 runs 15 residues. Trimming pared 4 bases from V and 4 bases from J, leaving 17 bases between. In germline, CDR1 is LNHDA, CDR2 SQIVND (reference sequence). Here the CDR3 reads CASSTARGNDYEQYF. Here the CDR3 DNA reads TGTGCCAGTAGTACCGCTCGGGGGAACGATTACGAGCAGTACTTC.

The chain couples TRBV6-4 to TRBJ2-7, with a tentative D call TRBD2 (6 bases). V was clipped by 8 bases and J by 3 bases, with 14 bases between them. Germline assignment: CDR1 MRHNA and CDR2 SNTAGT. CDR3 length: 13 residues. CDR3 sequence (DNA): TGTGCCAGCTTCAGAGGGAGGAACTACGAGCAGTACTTC. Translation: CASFRGRNYEQYF.

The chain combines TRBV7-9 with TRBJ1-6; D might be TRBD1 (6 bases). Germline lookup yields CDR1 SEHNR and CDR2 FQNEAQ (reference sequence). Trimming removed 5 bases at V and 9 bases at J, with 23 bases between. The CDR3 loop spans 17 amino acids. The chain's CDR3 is CASSTRTVGHLGSPLHF. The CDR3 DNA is TGTGCCAGCAGCACAAGGACAGTGGGGCACTTGGGTTCACCCCTCCACTTT.

CDR3 region: CASSGGTGFTGELFF. CDR3 DNA: TGTGCCAGCAGCGGCGGGACAGGGTTTACCGGGGAGCTGTTTTTT. This chain joins TRBV9 and TRBJ2-2; the match to TRBD1 covers 9 bases. This CDR3 spans 15 amino acids. V was pared by 3 bases and J by 5 bases, with 5 bases of the junction left unmatched. Germline CDR1 is SGDLS and CDR2 is YYNGEE. The full variable domain, rest sourced from reference TRBV9 and TRBJ2-2, is DSGVTQTPKHLITATGQRVTLRCSPRSGDLSVYWYQQSLDQGLQFLIQYYNGEERAKGNILERFSAQQFPDLHSELNLSSLELGDSALYFCASSGGTGFTGELFFGEGSRLTVL.

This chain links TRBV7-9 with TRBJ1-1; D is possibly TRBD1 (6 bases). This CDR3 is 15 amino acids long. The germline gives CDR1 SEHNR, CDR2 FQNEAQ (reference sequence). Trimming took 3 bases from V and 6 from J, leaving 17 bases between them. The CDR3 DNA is TGTGCCAGCAGCTTGGACAGAGGGCATCACCCTGAAGCTTTCTTT. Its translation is CASSLDRGHHPEAFF.

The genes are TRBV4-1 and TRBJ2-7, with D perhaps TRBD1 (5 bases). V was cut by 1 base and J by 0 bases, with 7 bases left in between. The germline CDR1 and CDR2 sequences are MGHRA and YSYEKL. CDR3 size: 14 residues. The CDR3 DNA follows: TGCGCCAGCAGCCAAGTTAGGGGCTCCTACGAGCAGTACTTC. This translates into CASSQVRGSYEQYF.

The CDR3 region is CATTGNPYEQYF. DNA for the CDR3: TGTGCCACCACAGGGAACCCCTACGAGCAGTACTTC. The rearrangement uses TRBV7-9 and TRBJ2-7; tentatively, D is TRBD1 (6 bases). From germline, CDR1 is SEHNR and CDR2 FQNEAQ (reference sequence). The CDR3 contains 12 residues. V lost 10 bases and J lost 2, with 12 bases in between.

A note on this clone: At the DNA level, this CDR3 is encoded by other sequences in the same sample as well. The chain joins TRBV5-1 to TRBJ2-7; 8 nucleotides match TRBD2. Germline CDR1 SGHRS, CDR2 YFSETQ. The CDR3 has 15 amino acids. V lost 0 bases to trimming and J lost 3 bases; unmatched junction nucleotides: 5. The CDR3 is CASSLGLAGVYEQYF. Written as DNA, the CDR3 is TGCGCCAGCAGCTTGGGTCTAGCGGGCGTCTACGAGCAGTACTTC.

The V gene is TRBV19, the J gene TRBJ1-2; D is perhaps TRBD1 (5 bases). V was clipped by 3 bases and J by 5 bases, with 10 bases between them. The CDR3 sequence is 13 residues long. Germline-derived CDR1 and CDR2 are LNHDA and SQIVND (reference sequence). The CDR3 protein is CASSMEGTYGYTF. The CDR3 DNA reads TGTGCCAGTAGTATGGAGGGGACTTATGGCTACACCTTC.

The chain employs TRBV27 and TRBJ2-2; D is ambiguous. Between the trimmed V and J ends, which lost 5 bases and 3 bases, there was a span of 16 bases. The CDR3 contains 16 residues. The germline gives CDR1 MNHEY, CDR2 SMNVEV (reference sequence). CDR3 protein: CASSVRVSAHTGELFF. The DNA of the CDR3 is TGTGCCAGCAGTGTCCGGGTCTCGGCTCACACCGGGGAGCTGTTTTTT.

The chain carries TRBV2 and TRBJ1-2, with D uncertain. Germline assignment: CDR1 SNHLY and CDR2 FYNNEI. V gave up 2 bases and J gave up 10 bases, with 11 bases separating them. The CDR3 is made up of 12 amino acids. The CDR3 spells CASSERRHSYTF. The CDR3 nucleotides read TGTGCCAGCAGTGAAAGAAGACATTCCTACACCTTC.

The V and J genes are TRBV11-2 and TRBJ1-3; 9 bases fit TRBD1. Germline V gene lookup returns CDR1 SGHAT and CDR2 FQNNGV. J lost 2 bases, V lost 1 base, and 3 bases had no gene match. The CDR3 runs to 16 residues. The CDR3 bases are TGTGCCAGCAGCTTAGCCCACAGGGGGCCTGGAAACACCATATATTTT. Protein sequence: CASSLAHRGPGNTIYF.

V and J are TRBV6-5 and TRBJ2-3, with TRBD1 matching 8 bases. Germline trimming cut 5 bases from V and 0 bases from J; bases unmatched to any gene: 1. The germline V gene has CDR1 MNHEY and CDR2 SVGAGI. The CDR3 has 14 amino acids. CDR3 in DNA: TGTGCCAGCAGTAACAGGGGGAGCACAGATACGCAGTATTTT. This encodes CASSNRGSTDTQYF.

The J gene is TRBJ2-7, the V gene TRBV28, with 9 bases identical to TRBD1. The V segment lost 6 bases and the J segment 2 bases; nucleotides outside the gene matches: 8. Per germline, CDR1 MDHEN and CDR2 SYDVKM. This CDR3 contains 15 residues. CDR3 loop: CASRDRGRLAYEQYF. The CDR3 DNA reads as TGTGCCAGCAGGGACAGGGGCCGGCTTGCCTACGAGCAGTACTTC.

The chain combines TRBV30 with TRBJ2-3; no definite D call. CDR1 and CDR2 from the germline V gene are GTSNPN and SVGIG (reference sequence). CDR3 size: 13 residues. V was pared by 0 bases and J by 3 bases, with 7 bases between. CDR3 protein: CAWSVRVTDTQYF. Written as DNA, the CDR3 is TGTGCCTGGAGTGTACGGGTAACAGATACGCAGTATTTT.

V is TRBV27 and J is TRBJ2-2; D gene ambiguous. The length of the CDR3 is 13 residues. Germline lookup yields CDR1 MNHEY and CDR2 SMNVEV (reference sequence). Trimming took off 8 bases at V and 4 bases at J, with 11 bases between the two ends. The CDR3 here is CASSYIPTGELFF. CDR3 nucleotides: TGTGCCAGCTCGTACATTCCCACCGGGGAGCTGTTTTTT.

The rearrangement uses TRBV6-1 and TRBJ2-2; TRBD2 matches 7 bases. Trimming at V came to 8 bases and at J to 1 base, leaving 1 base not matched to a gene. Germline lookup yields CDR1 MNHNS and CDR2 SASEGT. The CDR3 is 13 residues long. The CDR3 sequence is CASWGGNTGELFF. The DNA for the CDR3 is TGTGCCAGCTGGGGGGGGAACACCGGGGAGCTGTTTTTT.

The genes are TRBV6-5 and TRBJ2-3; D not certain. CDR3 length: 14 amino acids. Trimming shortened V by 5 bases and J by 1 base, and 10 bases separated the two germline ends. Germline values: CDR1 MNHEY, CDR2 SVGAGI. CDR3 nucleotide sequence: TGTGCCAGCAGTCGGAGTTTCGGCACAGATACGCAGTATTTT. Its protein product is CASSRSFGTDTQYF.